This TCR beta chain derives from a study of T-cell reconstitution after alpha-beta-depleted transplantation in children. This clonotype has more than one count but fewer than ten. The CDR3 is made up of 18 amino acids. Trimming cost V 11 bases and J 7 bases; bases outside gene matches: 24. A TCRbeta library incorporating unique molecular identifiers was prepared. Using its own MiXCR run on the PCR reads, TCRdb lists one record per CDR3 protein. Found here are some 400,000 distinct CDR3 sequences, roughly 20% of them singletons; the top ten hold over 3.5%. This receptor was taken from a human donor who donated a stem cell graft to a child with acute myeloid leukemia. V usage is TRBV12-3 or TRBV12-4 and J usage is TRBJ2-2, with 8 positions matching TRBD2. The material was PBMCs from the stem cell graft donor, obtained from the stem cell graft. The CDR3 region has the DNA TGTGCCTGGGGATCGGGTAACATTGTGGGGACTAGGATCGGGGAGCTGTTTTTT. The encoded protein is CAWGSGNIVGTRIGELFF.